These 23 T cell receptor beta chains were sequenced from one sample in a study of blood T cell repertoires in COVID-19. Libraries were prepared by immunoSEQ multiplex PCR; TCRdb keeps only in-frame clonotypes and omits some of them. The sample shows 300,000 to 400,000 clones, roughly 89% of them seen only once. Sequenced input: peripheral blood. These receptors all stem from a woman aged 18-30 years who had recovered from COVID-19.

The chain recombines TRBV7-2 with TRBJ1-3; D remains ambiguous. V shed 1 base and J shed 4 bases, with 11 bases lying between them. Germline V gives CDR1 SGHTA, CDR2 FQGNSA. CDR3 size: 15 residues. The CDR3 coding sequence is TGTGCCAGCAGCTTAGAACGAGGGTCCGGAAACACCATATATTTT. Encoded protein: CASSLERGSGNTIYF.

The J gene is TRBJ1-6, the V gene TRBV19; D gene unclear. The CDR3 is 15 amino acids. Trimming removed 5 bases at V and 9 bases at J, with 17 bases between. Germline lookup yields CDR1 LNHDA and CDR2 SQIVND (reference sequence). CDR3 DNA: TGTGCCAGTAGTTTCAAAAATACCGCTAGTTCACCCCTCCACTTT. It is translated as CASSFKNTASSPLHF. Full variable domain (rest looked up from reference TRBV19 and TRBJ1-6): DGGITQSPKYLFRKEGQNVTLSCEQNLNHDAMYWYRQDPGQGLRLIYYSQIVNDFQKGDIAEGYSVSREKKESFPLTVTSAQKNPTAFYLCASSFKNTASSPLHFGNGTRLTVT.

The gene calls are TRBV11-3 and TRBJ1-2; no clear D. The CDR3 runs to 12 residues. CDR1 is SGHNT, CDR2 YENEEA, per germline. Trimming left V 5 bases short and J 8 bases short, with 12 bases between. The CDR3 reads CASSQRVEGYTF. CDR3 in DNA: TGTGCCAGCAGCCAGAGGGTGGAGGGCTACACCTTC.

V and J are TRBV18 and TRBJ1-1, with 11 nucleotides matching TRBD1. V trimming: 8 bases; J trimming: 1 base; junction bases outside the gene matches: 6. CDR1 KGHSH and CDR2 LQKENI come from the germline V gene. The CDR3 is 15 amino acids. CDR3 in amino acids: CASRSGTGGNTEAFF. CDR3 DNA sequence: TGTGCCAGCCGATCCGGGACAGGGGGGAACACTGAAGCTTTCTTT.

The CDR3 loop reads CAWSANRDREFF. The CDR3 DNA reads as TGTGCCTGGAGTGCAAACCGGGACAGGGAGTTCTTC. J is TRBJ2-1 and V is TRBV30, with 9 positions matching TRBD1. V shed 1 base and J 14 bases; nucleotides not matched to a gene: 6. This CDR3 has 12 amino acids. Germline assignment: CDR1 GTSNPN and CDR2 SVGIG (reference sequence).

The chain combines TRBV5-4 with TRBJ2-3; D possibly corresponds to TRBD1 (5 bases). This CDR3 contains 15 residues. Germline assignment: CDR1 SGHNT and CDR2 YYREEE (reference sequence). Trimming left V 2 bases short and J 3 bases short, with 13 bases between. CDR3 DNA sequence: TGTGCCAGCAGCTTTGACTCAGGGAAGACAGATACGCAGTATTTT. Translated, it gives CASSFDSGKTDTQYF.

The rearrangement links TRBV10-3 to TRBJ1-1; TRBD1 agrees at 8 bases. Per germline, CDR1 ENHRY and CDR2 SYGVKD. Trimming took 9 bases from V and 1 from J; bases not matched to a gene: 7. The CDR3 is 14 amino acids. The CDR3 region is CAIGQGRQNTEAFF. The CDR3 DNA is TGTGCCATAGGACAGGGTAGACAGAACACTGAAGCTTTCTTT.

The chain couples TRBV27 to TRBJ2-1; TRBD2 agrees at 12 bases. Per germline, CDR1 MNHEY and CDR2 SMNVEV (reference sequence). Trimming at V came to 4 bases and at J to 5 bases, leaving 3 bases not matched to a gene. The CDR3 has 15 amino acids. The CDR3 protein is CASSSGLAGHNEQFF. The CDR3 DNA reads TGTGCCAGCAGTTCTGGACTAGCGGGACACAATGAGCAGTTCTTC.

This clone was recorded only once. This CDR3 is CAWSVGDRSNQPQHF. The CDR3 DNA is TGTGCCTGGAGTGTAGGTGACAGGAGTAATCAGCCCCAGCATTTT. This chain links TRBV30 with TRBJ1-5; D possibly corresponds to TRBD1 (6 bases). The CDR3 spans 15 residues. The germline V gene has CDR1 GTSNPN and CDR2 SVGIG (reference sequence). The V gene lost 0 bases and the J gene lost 4 bases, with 13 bases spanning the gap.

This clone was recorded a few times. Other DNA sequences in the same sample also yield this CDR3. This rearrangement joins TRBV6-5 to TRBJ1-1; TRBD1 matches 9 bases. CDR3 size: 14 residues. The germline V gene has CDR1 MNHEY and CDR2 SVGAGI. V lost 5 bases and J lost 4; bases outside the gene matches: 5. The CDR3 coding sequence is TGTGCCAGCAGTCGGCACAGGGGGCCCACTGAAGCTTTCTTT. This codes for CASSRHRGPTEAFF.

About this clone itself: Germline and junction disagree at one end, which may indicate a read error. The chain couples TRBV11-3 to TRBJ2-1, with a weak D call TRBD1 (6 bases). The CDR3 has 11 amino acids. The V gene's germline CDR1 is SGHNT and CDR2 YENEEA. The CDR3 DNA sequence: TGTGCCAGCAGCCGGGACAACGAGCAGTTCTTC. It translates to CASSRDNEQFF.

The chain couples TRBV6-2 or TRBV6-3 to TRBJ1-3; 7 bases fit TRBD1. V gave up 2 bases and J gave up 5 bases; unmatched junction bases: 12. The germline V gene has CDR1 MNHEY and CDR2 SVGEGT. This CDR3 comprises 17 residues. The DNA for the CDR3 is TGTGCCAGCAGTTACGCGTACAGGGGTGCGCGCCGAAACACCATATATTTT. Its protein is CASSYAYRGARRNTIYF.

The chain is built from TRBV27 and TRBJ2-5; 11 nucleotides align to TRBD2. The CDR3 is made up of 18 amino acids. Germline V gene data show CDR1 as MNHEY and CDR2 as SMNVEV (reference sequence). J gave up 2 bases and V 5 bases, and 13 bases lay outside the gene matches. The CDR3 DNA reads TGTGCCAGCAGTCTCAGACGGCTAGCGGGAGGCAAACAAGAGACCCAGTACTTC. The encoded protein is CASSLRRLAGGKQETQYF.

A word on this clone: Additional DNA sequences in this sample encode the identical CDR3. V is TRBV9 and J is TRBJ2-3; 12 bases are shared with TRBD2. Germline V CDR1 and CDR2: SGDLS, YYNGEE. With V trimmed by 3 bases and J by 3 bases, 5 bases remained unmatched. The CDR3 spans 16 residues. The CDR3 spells CASSGGTSGLTDTQYF. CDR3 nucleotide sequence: TGTGCCAGCAGCGGCGGGACTAGCGGGTTAACAGATACGCAGTATTTT.

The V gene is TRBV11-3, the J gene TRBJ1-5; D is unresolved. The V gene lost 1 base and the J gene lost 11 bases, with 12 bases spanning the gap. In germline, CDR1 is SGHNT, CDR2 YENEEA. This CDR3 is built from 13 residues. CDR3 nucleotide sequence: TGTGCCAGCAGCTTAGGGCCTGAGAGGTCCCAGCATTTT. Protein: CASSLGPERSQHF.

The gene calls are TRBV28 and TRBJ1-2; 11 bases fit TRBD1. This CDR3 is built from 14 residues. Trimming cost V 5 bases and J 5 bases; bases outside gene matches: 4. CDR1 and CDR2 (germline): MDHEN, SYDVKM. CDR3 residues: CASSLGQGGYGYTF. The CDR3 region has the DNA TGTGCCAGCAGTCTGGGACAGGGGGGGTATGGCTACACCTTC.

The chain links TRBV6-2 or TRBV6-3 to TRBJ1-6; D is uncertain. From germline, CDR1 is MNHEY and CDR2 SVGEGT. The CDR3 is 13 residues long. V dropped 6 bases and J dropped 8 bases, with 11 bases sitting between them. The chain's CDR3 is CASSKRSDSPLHF. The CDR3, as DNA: TGTGCCAGCAGCAAACGTTCAGATTCACCCCTCCACTTT.

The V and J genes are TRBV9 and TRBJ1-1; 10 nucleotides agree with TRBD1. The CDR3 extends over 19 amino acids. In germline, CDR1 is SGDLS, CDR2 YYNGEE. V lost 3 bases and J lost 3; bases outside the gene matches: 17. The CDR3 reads CASSAAPGQGVNLDTEAFF. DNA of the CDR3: TGTGCCAGCAGCGCAGCGCCAGGACAGGGGGTTAATTTGGACACTGAAGCTTTCTTT. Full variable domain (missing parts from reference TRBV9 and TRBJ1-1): DSGVTQTPKHLITATGQRVTLRCSPRSGDLSVYWYQQSLDQGLQFLIQYYNGEERAKGNILERFSAQQFPDLHSELNLSSLELGDSALYFCASSAAPGQGVNLDTEAFFGQGTRLTVV.

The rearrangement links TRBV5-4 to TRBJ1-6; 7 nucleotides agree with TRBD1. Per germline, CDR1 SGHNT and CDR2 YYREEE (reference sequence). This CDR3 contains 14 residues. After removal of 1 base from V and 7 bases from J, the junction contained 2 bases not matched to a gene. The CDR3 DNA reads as TGTGCCAGCAGCTTGCAGGGGGTCAATTCACCCCTCCACTTT. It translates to CASSLQGVNSPLHF.

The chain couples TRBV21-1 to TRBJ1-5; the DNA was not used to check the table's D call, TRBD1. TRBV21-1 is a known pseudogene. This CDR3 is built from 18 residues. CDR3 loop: CASSKGLGQGGGNQPQHF. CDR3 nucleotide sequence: TGTGCCAGCAGCAAAGGGTTAGGGCAGGGGGGCGGCAATCAGCCCCAGCATTTT.

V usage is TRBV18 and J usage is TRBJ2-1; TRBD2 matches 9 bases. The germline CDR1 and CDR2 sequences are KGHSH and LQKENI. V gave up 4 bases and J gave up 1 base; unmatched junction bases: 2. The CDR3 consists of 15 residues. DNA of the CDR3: TGTGCCAGCTCACAAGCGGGAGGATCCTACAATGAGCAGTTCTTC. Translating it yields CASSQAGGSYNEQFF.

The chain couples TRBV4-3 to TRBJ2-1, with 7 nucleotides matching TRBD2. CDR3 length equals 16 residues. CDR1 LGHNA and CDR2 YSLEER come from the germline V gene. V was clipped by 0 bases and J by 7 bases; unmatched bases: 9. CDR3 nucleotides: TGCGCCAGCAGCCAAGATTATGGGGGAGGGATTAATGAGCAGTTCTTC. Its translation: CASSQDYGGGINEQFF.

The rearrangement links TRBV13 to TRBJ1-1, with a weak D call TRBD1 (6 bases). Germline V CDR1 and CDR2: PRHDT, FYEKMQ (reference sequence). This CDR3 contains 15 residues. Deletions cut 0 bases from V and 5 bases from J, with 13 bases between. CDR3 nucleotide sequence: TGTGCCAGCAGCTTAGGGCCGGGGGGGCGAACTGAAGCTTTCTTT. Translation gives CASSLGPGGRTEAFF.